This TCR beta chain was found in a study of OX40 agonist ivuxolimab in advanced cancers. Trimming stripped 7 bases from V and 1 base from J, with 13 bases between. Germline CDR1 and CDR2: SGHVS and FQNEAQ. The CDR3 length is 14 residues. General study results and limits: Not determined was the antigen specificity of the expanded peripheral T cells.

Drawing of blood for sampling happened at baseline, at cycle 4 day 1, and at cycle 7 day 1. The repertoire was sequenced with immunoSEQ multiplex PCR; TCRdb's copy has only in-frame clones and lacks some. The sample has around 55,000 clones, approximately 83% seen once. About this clone: Its specificity is not known.

The sequence was obtained from an adult with an advanced solid tumor such as melanoma, head and neck, liver or kidney cancer. This chain links TRBV7-8 with TRBJ2-5; D gene unclear. The input for sequencing was CD4+ or CD8+ T cells sorted from blood, taken in a trial of the OX40 agonist ivuxolimab. CDR3 nucleotide sequence: TGTGCCAGCAACCGAGTTGCTCTCCAAGAGACCCAGTACTTC. It encodes CASNRVALQETQYF.